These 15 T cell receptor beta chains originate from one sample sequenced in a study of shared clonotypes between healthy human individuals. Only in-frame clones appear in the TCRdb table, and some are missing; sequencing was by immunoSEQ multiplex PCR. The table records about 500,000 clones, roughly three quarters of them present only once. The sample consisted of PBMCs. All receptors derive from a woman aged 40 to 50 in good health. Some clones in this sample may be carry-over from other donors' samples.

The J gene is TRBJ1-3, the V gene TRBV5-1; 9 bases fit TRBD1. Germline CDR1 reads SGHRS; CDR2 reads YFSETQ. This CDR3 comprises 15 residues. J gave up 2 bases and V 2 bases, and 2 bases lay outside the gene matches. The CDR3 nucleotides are TGCGCCAGCAGCTTCGGGACAGGGCCTGGAAACACCATATATTTT. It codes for CASSFGTGPGNTIYF. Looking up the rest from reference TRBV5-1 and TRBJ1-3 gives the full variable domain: KAGVTQTPRYLIKTRGQQVTLSCSPISGHRSVSWYQQTPGQGLQFLFEYFSETQRNKGNFPGRFSGRQFSNSRSEMNVSTLELGDSALYLCASSFGTGPGNTIYFGEGSWLTVV.

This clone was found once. The CDR3 region is CASSLWYRGRGGYTF. The CDR3 DNA reads as TGTGCCAGCAGCTTGTGGTACAGGGGGCGGGGTGGCTACACCTTC. The chain has TRBV5-8 and TRBJ1-2, with 9 bases identical to TRBD1. CDR1 and CDR2 (germline): SGHTS, YDEGEE. CDR3 size: 15 residues. V lost 1 base, J lost 7 bases, and 8 bases stayed unmatched.

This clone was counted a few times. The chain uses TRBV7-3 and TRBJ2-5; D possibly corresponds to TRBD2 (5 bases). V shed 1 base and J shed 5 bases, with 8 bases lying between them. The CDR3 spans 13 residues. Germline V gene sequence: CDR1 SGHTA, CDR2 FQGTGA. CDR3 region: CASSLRERETQYF. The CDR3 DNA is TGTGCCAGCAGCTTAAGGGAGAGGGAGACCCAGTACTTC.

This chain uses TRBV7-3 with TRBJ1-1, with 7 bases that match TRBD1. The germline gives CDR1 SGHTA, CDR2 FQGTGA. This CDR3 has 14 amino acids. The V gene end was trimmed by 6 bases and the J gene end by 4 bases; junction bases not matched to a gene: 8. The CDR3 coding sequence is TGTGCCAGCAGTCCTCAGGGGGGGATCACTGAAGCTTTCTTT. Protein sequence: CASSPQGGITEAFF.

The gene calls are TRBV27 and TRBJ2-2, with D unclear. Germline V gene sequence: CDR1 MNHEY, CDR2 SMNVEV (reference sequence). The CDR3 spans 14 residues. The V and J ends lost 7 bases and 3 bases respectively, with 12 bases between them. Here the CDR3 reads CASKKQVDTGELFF. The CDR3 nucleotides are TGTGCCAGCAAAAAGCAGGTGGACACCGGGGAGCTGTTTTTT.

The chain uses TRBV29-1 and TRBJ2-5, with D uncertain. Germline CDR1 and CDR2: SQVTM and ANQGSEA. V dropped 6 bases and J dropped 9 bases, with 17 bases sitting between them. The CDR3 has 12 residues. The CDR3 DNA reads TGCAGCGTAGCTCTAGACACTTGGGCCCAGTACTTC. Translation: CSVALDTWAQYF.

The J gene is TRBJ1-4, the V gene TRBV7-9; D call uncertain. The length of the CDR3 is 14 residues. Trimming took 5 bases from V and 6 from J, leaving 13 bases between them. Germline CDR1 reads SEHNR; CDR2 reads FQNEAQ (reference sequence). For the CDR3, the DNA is TGTGCCAGCAGCGGAGTAAGATACGATGAAAAACTGTTTTTT. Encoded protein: CASSGVRYDEKLFF.

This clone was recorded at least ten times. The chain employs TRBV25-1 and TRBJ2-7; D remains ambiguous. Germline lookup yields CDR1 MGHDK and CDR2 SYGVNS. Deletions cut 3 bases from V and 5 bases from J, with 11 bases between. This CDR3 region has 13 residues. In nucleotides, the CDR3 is TGTGCCAGCAGTGATCGGGCGGTCAACGAGCAGTACTTC. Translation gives CASSDRAVNEQYF.

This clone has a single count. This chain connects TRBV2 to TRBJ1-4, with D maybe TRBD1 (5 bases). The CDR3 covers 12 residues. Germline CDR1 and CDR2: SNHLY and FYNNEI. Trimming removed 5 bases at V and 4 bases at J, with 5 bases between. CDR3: CASSQGNEKLFF. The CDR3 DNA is TGTGCCAGCAGTCAGGGTAATGAAAAACTGTTTTTT.

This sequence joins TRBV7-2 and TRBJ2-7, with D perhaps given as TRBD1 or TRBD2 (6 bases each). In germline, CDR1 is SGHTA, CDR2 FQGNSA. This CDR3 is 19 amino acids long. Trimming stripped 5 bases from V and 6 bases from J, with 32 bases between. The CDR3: CASSRDGLQLRGRRFEQYF. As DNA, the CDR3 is TGTGCCAGCAGCCGAGACGGGTTGCAGTTGAGGGGGAGGAGGTTCGAGCAGTACTTC.

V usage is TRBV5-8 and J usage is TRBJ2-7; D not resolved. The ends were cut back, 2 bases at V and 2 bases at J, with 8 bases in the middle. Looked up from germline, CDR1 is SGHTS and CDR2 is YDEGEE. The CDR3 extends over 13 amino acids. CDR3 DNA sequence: TGTGCCAGCAGCTTCGGTAGCACCTACGAGCAGTACTTC. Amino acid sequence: CASSFGSTYEQYF.

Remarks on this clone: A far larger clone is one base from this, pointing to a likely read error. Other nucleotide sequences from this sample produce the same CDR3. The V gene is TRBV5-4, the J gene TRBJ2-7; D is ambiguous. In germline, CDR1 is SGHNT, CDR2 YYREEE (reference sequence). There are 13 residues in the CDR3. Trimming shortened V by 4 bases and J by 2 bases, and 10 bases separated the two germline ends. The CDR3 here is CASSPYQTYEQYF. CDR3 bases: TGTGCCAGCAGCCCCTACCAAACCTACGAGCAGTACTTC. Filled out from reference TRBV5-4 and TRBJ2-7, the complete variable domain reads ETGVTQSPTHLIKTRGQQVTLRCSSQSGHNTVSWYQQALGQGPQFIFQYYREEENGRGNFPPRFSGLQFPNYSSELNVNALELDDSALYLCASSPYQTYEQYFGPGTRLTVT.

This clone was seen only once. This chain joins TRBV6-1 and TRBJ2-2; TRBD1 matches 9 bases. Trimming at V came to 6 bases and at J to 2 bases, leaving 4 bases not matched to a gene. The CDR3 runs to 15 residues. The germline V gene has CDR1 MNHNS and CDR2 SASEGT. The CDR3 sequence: CASSRDRVNTGELFF. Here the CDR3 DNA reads TGTGCCAGCAGCCGGGACAGGGTTAACACCGGGGAGCTGTTTTTT.

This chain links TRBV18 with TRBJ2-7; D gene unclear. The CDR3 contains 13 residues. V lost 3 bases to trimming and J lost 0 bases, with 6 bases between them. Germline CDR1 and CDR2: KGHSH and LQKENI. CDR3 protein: CASSPQPSYEQYF. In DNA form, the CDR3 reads TGTGCCAGCTCACCTCAACCCTCCTACGAGCAGTACTTC.

As DNA, the CDR3 is TGTGCCAGGACAGGGTTTGACTATGGCTACACCTTC. This sequence encodes CARTGFDYGYTF. The rearrangement links TRBV2 to TRBJ1-2; 7 bases agree with TRBD1. CDR1 SNHLY and CDR2 FYNNEI come from the germline V gene. The junction had 4 bases not matched to a gene; V was cut back by 9 bases and J by 3 bases. The CDR3 contains 12 residues. Combining the CDR3 with reference TRBV2 and TRBJ1-2 gives the whole variable domain EPEVTQTPSHQVTQMGQEVILRCVPISNHLYFYWYRQILGQKVEFLVSFYNNEISEKSEIFDDQFSVERPDGSNFTLKIRSTKLEDSAMYFCARTGFDYGYTFGSGTRLTVV.